Listed below are T cell receptor beta chains from one sample, sequenced in a study of blood T cell repertoires in COVID-19. Profiled with immunoSEQ multiplex PCR; TCRdb holds only in-frame clones, not every one. The table lists roughly 220,000 clones, 85% to 90% of them singletons, with over 13% in the top ten. Source material: PBMCs or T cells enriched from blood (not recorded which). These receptors all come from a man under 40 who had been exposed to COVID-19. CDR3s include the opening cysteine and the closing phenylalanine or tryptophan. Fields, in order: J gene, V gene, D gene, clone size, CDR3 protein, CDR3 DNA. D genes are given only for firm matches. Clone size is shown for a subset of rows, as once, few, many or a class of expanded clone.

J gene: TRBJ2-5; V gene: TRBV27; D gene: NA; clone size: once; CDR3 protein: CASSVVAQETQYF; CDR3 DNA: TGTGCCAGCAGTGTCGTAGCGCAAGAGACCCAGTACTTC
J gene: TRBJ2-7; V gene: TRBV4-2; D gene: NA; clone size: NA; CDR3 protein: CASSQSWSHYEQYF; CDR3 DNA: TGTGCCAGCAGCCAATCCTGGAGCCACTACGAGCAGTACTTC
J gene: TRBJ2-3; V gene: TRBV4-3; D gene: TRBD2; clone size: NA; CDR3 protein: CASSQDGGGGVDTQYF; CDR3 DNA: TGCGCCAGCAGCCAAGATGGGGGCGGGGGGGTAGATACGCAGTATTTT
J gene: TRBJ1-3; V gene: TRBV10-3; D gene: NA; clone size: NA; CDR3 protein: CAISETPMQSSGNTIYF; CDR3 DNA: TGTGCCATCAGTGAGACCCCGATGCAGTCCTCTGGAAACACCATATATTTT
J gene: TRBJ2-3; V gene: TRBV3-1/TRBV3-2; D gene: TRBD2; clone size: NA; CDR3 protein: CASSIPSGETTDTQYF; CDR3 DNA: TGTGCCAGCAGTATACCCAGCGGGGAGACCACAGATACGCAGTATTTT
J gene: TRBJ1-2; V gene: TRBV11-2; D gene: TRBD1; clone size: NA; CDR3 protein: CASSQDREYGYTF; CDR3 DNA: TGTGCCAGCAGCCAAGACAGGGAGTATGGCTACACCTTC
J gene: TRBJ2-1; V gene: TRBV11-2; D gene: TRBD2; clone size: NA; CDR3 protein: CASSPGTSGANEQFF; CDR3 DNA: TGTGCCAGCAGCCCCGGGACTAGCGGGGCTAATGAGCAGTTCTTC
J gene: TRBJ2-3; V gene: TRBV4-2; D gene: NA; clone size: NA; CDR3 protein: CASSQVTRGAVSVDTQYF; CDR3 DNA: TGTGCCAGCAGCCAAGTCACTCGGGGGGCGGTTAGTGTAGATACGCAGTATTTT
J gene: TRBJ1-1; V gene: TRBV30; D gene: TRBD1; clone size: NA; CDR3 protein: CAWSVFDRGNTEAFF; CDR3 DNA: TGTGCCTGGAGTGTATTCGACAGGGGGAACACTGAAGCTTTCTTT
J gene: TRBJ2-6; V gene: TRBV10-3; D gene: NA; clone size: NA; CDR3 protein: CAIRDSPSGANVLTF; CDR3 DNA: TGTGCCATCAGGGACAGCCCCTCTGGGGCCAACGTCCTGACTTTC
J gene: TRBJ2-7; V gene: TRBV28; D gene: TRBD1; clone size: NA; CDR3 protein: CATIVGGQGTYEQYF; CDR3 DNA: TGTGCCACTATAGTAGGGGGACAGGGTACCTACGAGCAGTACTTC
J gene: TRBJ2-5; V gene: TRBV27; D gene: TRBD2; clone size: NA; CDR3 protein: CASSLTGGQETQYF; CDR3 DNA: TGTGCCAGCAGTTTAACGGGGGGGCAAGAGACCCAGTACTTC
J gene: TRBJ1-6; V gene: TRBV6-5; D gene: NA; clone size: NA; CDR3 protein: CASRARWGGSPLHF; CDR3 DNA: TGTGCCAGCAGGGCCAGGTGGGGGGGTTCACCCCTCCACTTT
J gene: TRBJ2-3; V gene: TRBV4-1; D gene: NA; clone size: NA; CDR3 protein: CASSQGGRPGTDTQYF; CDR3 DNA: TGCGCCAGCAGCCAAGGCGGAAGGCCGGGGACAGATACGCAGTATTTT
J gene: TRBJ1-6; V gene: TRBV14; D gene: NA; clone size: NA; CDR3 protein: CASSQGREVSPLHF; CDR3 DNA: TGTGCCAGCAGCCAAGGCAGGGAGGTTTCACCCCTCCACTTT
J gene: TRBJ1-5; V gene: TRBV19; D gene: NA; clone size: NA; CDR3 protein: CASSIGPRQPQHF; CDR3 DNA: TGTGCCAGTAGTATAGGGCCCCGACAGCCCCAGCATTTT